This T cell receptor (beta chain) stems from a study of identical twins. Whole-study findings and limits: Twins shared out-of-frame alpha sequences with excess low generation probability. Models underestimated how often monozygotic twins shared out-of-frame TCR alpha. There were fewer insertions in abundant cord blood beta clonotypes, but memory repertoires showed no such pattern.

J gave up 6 bases and V 5 bases, and 10 bases lay outside the gene matches. Germline assignment: CDR1 SGHRS and CDR2 YFSETQ. This CDR3 is built from 14 residues. All donors were healthy, and all were Caucasian. TCRdb ran MiXCR on the 5' RACE reads and lists one entry per CDR3 protein. The profile shows around 340,000 distinct CDR3 sequences, approximately 8.7% of them singletons. This clonotype was counted a few times. Its antigen is as yet unknown. Material: naive T cells sorted from blood. The V and J genes are TRBV5-1 and TRBJ2-7; 8 bases line up with TRBD2. This clonotype was sampled from a woman between 50 and 59 years old in good health. This CDR3 reads CASRISGITGEQYF. Here the CDR3 DNA reads TGCGCCAGCAGAATTAGCGGGATTACGGGCGAGCAGTACTTC.